This T cell receptor (beta chain) was recovered during a study of T cells in localized non-small cell lung cancer. Data came from immunoSEQ multiplex PCR; TCRdb stores just in-frame clones and leaves some out. The sample consists of around 83,000 clones, about nine tenths of them appearing once. V dropped 4 bases and J dropped 6; count of bases not matched to a gene: 6. The CDR3 is 15 amino acids. Germline assignment: CDR1 MNHEY and CDR2 SMNVEV (reference sequence). This clone was picked up a small number of times. The receptor's source is a man aged 40 to 70 with stage I squamous cell lung carcinoma. The chain combines TRBV27 with TRBJ2-1; TRBD2 agrees at 10 bases. This sample comprised peripheral blood, obtained before any cancer treatment. DNA for the CDR3: TGTGCCAGCAGTTCCAGCGGGGGGGCGATCAATGAGCAGTTCTTC. As protein: CASSSSGGAINEQFF.